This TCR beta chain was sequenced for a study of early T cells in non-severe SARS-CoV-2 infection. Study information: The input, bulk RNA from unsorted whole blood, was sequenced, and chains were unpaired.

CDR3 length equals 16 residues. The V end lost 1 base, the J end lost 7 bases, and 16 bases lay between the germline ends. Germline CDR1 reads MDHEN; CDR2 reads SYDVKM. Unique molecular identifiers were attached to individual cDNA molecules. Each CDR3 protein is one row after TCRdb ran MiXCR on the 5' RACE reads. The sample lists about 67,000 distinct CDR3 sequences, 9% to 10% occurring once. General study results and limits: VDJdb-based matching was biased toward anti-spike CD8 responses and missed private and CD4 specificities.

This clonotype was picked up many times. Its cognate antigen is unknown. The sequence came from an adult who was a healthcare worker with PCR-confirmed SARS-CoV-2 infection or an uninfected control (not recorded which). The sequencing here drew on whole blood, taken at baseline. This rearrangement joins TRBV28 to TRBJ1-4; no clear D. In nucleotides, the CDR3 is TGTGCCAGCAGTTTATTGGAAGGCCAGCCTGGTGAAAAACTGTTTTTT. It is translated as CASSLLEGQPGEKLFF.